This T cell receptor beta chain appears in the sequencing data of a study of blood T cell repertoires in COVID-19. Study overall: Samples of COVID-19 (acute and convalescent) were obtained from the United States, Italy and Spain. Nucleic acid was either cDNA or gDNA, and it came from T cells, B-cell-depleted T cells, or PBMCs.

V lost 2 bases, J lost 1 base, and 20 bases lay in between. The CDR3 covers 18 residues. From germline, CDR1 is LNHNV and CDR2 YYDKDF (reference sequence). Authors' data handling: It was from reference gene primer amplification that nucleated cell counts were estimated. TCRdb keeps only in-frame clones here, not all; method: immunoSEQ multiplex PCR. V, J and clone size are taken as reported in that table, and D and trimming were inferred from the DNA itself. The sample has some 220,000 clones; about 84% are singletons. This receptor was obtained from a human donor in a cohort sampled during active COVID-19. The sequenced sample was peripheral blood. The V call is TRBV15, the J call TRBJ2-5, with D perhaps matching TRBD1 (7 bases). CDR3 region: CATSRLLARGDPQETQYF. CDR3 DNA: TGTGCCACCAGCAGACTTCTTGCCAGGGGGGACCCCCAAGAGACCCAGTACTTC.